This T cell receptor beta chain comes out of a study of post-analysis software for immune sequencing data. Study background: Included among the disease courses, which were recorded for the cohort, were relapsing-remitting, secondary progressive and progressive-relapsing multiple sclerosis.

Comment on this clonotype: Its antigen remains unknown.

Built from TCR beta cDNA, the libraries had unique molecular identifiers in them. Each batch of about 0.95 to 11 million T cells produced roughly 500,000 cDNA molecules. From the PCR reads, TCRdb called clonotypes with MiXCR, one entry per CDR3 protein. The data hold about 500,000 distinct CDR3 sequences, with nearly 45% observed a single time. Per the germline V gene, CDR1 is LNHNV and CDR2 is YYDKDF (reference sequence). With V trimmed by 0 bases and J by 2 bases, 7 bases remained unmatched. The CDR3 length is 17 residues. General study results and limits: Same-batch samples co-clustered strongly by F measure. Comparison with controls showed significantly lower normalized Chao1 diversity in multiple sclerosis patients. Comparison of patients with controls showed a handful of TRBV segments more frequent in patients, TRBV5-6, TRBV5-1 and TRBV20-1 among them.

The source of this sequence is a girl under 18 with multiple sclerosis. This sequence joins TRBV15 and TRBJ2-3; the match to TRBD2 covers 8 bases. Material for sequencing was blood. CDR3 region: CATSRELLAVLTDTQYF. DNA for the CDR3: TGTGCCACCAGCAGAGAGCTACTAGCGGTCCTCACAGATACGCAGTATTTT.